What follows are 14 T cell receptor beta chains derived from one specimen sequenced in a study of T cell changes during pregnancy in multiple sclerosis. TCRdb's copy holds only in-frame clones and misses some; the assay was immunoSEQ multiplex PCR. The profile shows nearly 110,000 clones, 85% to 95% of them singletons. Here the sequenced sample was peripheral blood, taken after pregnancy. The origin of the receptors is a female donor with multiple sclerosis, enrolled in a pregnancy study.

The chain's CDR3 is CASSANTELAGGQETQYF. CDR3 in DNA: TGTGCCAGCAGCGCAAACACTGAACTAGCGGGGGGACAGGAGACCCAGTACTTC. The chain carries TRBV7-3 and TRBJ2-5, with 12 bases aligning to TRBD2. The length of the CDR3 is 18 residues. Germline V gene data show CDR1 as SGHTA and CDR2 as FQGTGA. J lost 5 bases, V lost 5 bases, and 15 bases had no gene match.

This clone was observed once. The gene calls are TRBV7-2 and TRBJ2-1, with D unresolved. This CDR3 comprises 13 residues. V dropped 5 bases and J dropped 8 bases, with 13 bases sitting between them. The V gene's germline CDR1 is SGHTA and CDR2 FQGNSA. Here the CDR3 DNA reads TGTGCCAGCAGCCCATCTAGTACCCATGAGCAGTTCTTC. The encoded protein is CASSPSSTHEQFF.

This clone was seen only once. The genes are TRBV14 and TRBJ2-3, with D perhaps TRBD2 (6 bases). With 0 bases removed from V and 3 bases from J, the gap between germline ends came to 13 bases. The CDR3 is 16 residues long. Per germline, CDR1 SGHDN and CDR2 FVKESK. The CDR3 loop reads CASSQDIAGKTDTQYF. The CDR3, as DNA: TGTGCCAGCAGCCAAGATATCGCGGGGAAGACAGATACGCAGTATTTT.

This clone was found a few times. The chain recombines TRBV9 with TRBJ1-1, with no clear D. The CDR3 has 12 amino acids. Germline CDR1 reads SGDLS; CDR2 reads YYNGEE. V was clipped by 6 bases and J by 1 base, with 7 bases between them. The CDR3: CASKASNTEAFF. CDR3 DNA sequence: TGTGCCAGCAAAGCTTCGAACACTGAAGCTTTCTTT.

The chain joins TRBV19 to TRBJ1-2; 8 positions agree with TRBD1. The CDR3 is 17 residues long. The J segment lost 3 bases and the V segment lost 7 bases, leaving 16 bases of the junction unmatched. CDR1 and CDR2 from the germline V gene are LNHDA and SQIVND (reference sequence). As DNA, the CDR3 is TGTGCCAGTACCTCGATCAGGGGGCAGGATGCCGACTATGGCTACACCTTC. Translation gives CASTSIRGQDADYGYTF. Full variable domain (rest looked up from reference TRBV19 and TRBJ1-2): DGGITQSPKYLFRKEGQNVTLSCEQNLNHDAMYWYRQDPGQGLRLIYYSQIVNDFQKGDIAEGYSVSREKKESFPLTVTSAQKNPTAFYLCASTSIRGQDADYGYTFGSGTRLTVV.

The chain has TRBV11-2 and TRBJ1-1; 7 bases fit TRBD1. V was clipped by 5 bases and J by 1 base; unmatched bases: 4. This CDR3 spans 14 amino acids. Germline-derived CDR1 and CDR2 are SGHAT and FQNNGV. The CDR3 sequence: CASSPRQGNTEAFF. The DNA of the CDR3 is TGTGCCAGCAGCCCGAGACAGGGGAACACTGAAGCTTTCTTT.

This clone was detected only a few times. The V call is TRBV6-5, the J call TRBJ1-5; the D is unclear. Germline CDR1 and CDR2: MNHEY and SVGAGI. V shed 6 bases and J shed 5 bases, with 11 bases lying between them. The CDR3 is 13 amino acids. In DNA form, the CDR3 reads TGTGCCAGCAGCCCGGGAAGACATCAGCCCCAGCATTTT. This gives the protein CASSPGRHQPQHF.

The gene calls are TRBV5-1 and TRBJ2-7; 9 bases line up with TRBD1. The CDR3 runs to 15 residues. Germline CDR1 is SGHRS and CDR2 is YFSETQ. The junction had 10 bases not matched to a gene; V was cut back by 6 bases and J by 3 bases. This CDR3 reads CASKTGTGLHYEQYF. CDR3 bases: TGCGCCAGCAAAACCGGGACAGGGCTTCACTACGAGCAGTACTTC. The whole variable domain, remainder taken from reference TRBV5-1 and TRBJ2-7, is KAGVTQTPRYLIKTRGQQVTLSCSPISGHRSVSWYQQTPGQGLQFLFEYFSETQRNKGNFPGRFSGRQFSNSRSEMNVSTLELGDSALYLCASKTGTGLHYEQYFGPGTRLTVT.

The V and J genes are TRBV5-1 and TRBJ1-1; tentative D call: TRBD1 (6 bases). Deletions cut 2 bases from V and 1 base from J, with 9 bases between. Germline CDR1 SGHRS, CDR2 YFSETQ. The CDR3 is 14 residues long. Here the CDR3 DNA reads TGCGCCAGCAGCTTAGTACAGGGGAACACTGAAGCTTTCTTT. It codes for CASSLVQGNTEAFF.

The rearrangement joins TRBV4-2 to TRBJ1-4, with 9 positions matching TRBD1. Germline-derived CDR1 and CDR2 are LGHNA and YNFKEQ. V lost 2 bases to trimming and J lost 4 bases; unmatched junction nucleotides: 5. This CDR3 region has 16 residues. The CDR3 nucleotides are TGTGCCAGCAGCCAACCTGGGACAGGGCGTAATGAAAAACTGTTTTTT. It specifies CASSQPGTGRNEKLFF.

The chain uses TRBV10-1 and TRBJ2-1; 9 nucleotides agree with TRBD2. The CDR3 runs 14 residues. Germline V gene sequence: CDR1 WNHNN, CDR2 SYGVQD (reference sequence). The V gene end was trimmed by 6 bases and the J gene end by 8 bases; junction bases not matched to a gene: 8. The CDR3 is CASSLAGPRDEQFF. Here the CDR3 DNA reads TGCGCCAGCAGCCTAGCGGGACCTCGAGATGAGCAGTTCTTC.

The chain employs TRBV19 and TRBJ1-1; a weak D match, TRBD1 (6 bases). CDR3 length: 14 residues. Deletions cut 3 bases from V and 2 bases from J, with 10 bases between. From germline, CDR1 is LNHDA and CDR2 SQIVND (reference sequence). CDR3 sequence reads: CASSIEDRNTEAFF. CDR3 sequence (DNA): TGTGCCAGTAGTATCGAGGACAGAAACACTGAAGCTTTCTTT.

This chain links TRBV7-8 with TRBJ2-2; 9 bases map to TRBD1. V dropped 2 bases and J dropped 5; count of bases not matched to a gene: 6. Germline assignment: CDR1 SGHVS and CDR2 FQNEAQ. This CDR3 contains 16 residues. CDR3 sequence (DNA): TGTGCCAGCAGCTTAAAATTTGGACAGGGGACCGGGGAGCTGTTTTTT. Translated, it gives CASSLKFGQGTGELFF.

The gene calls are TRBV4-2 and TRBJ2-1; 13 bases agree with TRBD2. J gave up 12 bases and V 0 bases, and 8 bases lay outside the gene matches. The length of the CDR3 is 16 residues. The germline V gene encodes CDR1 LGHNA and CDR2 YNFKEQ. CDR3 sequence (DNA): TGTGCCAGCAGCCAAGAACCGGGACTAGCGGGAAAGGCGCAGTTCTTC. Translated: CASSQEPGLAGKAQFF.